These T cell receptor beta chains were read from a single sample in a study of cytomegalovirus exposure and HLA in healthy donors. TCRdb's table, derived via immunoSEQ multiplex PCR, lists solely in-frame clones and lacks some. This sample has about 150,000 clones; approximately 86% occur once, and the top ten carry about 22%. The source material was PBMCs. The receptor source for this set is a man younger than 30 in good health and CMV-seropositive. The CDR3 runs from the conserved cysteine through the conserved F or W. D genes are given only for firm matches. Size tells how often a clone was seen (once, few, many) or the class of an expanded clone, and some rows leave it out.

CDR3 length,clone size,D gene,J gene,V gene,CDR3 DNA,CDR3 protein
14,NA,NA,TRBJ2-7,TRBV7-6,TGTGCCAGCAGCTTAGGGGAGGTCCCCTACGAGCAGTACTTC,CASSLGEVPYEQYF
14,once,TRBD1,TRBJ1-1,TRBV4-1,TGCGCCAGCAGCCCAGGACAGGGAAGCACTGAAGCTTTCTTT,CASSPGQGSTEAFF
17,NA,TRBD2,TRBJ2-1,TRBV19,TGTGCCAGTAGCGTGACTAGCGGGGGGGGTAACTACAATGAGCAGTTCTTC,CASSVTSGGGNYNEQFF
13,NA,NA,TRBJ2-2,TRBV9,TGTGCCAGCAGGGGGGGACTCTCTGGGGAGCTGTTTTTT,CASRGGLSGELFF
13,NA,NA,TRBJ2-4,TRBV30,TGTGCCTGCCACGGGGGAGCCAAAAACATTCAGTACTTC,CACHGGAKNIQYF
14,NA,NA,TRBJ2-7,TRBV5-6,TGTGCCAGCAGCTTGGGCCAGGGGTCCTACGAGCAGTACTTC,CASSLGQGSYEQYF
13,NA,NA,TRBJ2-5,TRBV27,TGTGCCAGCAGGGCAGGGGTAGGAGAGACCCAGTACTTC,CASRAGVGETQYF
13,few,TRBD1,TRBJ1-2,TRBV6-1,TGTGCCAGCAGTGGGACAGGGATTGTGAGCCACACCTTC,CASSGTGIVSHTF
15,NA,TRBD1,TRBJ2-5,TRBV7-9,TGTGCCAGCAGCCCGGACAGGGGGCGCGGGGAGACCCAGTACTTC,CASSPDRGRGETQYF
16,NA,TRBD2,TRBJ2-3,TRBV25-1,TGTGCCAGCAGTGAACGCGAGCGGGGGGGCCATGATACGCAGTATTTT,CASSERERGGHDTQYF
14,NA,NA,TRBJ1-1,TRBV27,TGTGCCAGCAGTTCGACCTCGGGGGGCACTGAAGCTTTCTTT,CASSSTSGGTEAFF
16,NA,NA,TRBJ1-5,TRBV7-8,TGTGCCAGCAGCCTCCGGGGGGGGGCCAGCAATCAGCCCCAGCATTTT,CASSLRGGASNQPQHF
14,NA,TRBD1,TRBJ2-2,TRBV5-6,TGTGCCAGCAGCTCCCGGACAGGGGCCTGGGAGCTGTTTTTT,CASSSRTGAWELFF
18,NA,TRBD2,TRBJ2-2,TRBV5-6,TGTGCCAGCAGCTTTCTAGCGGGCCCCATCGAGGGCACCGGGGAGCTGTTTTTT,CASSFLAGPIEGTGELFF
17,NA,NA,TRBJ1-3,TRBV7-2,TGTGCCAGCAGCTCCCGAACGGGACTCTCCTCTGGAAACACCATATATTTT,CASSSRTGLSSGNTIYF
14,NA,NA,TRBJ2-3,TRBV6-5,TGTGCCAGCAGAAAAGGGGCCTCCACAGATACGCAGTATTTT,CASRKGASTDTQYF
17,NA,TRBD2,TRBJ2-2,TRBV18,TGTGCCAGCTCACCCGGACTAGCGGGTCCGAACACCGGGGAGCTGTTTTTT,CASSPGLAGPNTGELFF
14,few,TRBD1,TRBJ1-5,TRBV6-1,TGTGCCAGCAGTTCAGGGGGACCCCTGGAGCCCCAGCATTTT,CASSSGGPLEPQHF
14,NA,TRBD2,TRBJ2-3,TRBV27,TGTGCCAGCAGACCGGGAGGATGGGTAGATACGCAGTATTTT,CASRPGGWVDTQYF
15,NA,TRBD1,TRBJ2-1,TRBV7-9,TGTGCCAGCAGCTCCCCCGGGACAGGTGGCAATGAGCAGTTCTTC,CASSSPGTGGNEQFF
15,NA,TRBD1,TRBJ1-4,TRBV30,TGTGCCTGGAGTACTGGACAGGGGGGGAATGAAAAACTGTTTTTT,CAWSTGQGGNEKLFF
17,NA,TRBD2,TRBJ2-7,TRBV4-3,TGCGCCAGCAGCCAAGAAGCGACTAGCGGGGGGTATTACGAGCAGTACTTC,CASSQEATSGGYYEQYF